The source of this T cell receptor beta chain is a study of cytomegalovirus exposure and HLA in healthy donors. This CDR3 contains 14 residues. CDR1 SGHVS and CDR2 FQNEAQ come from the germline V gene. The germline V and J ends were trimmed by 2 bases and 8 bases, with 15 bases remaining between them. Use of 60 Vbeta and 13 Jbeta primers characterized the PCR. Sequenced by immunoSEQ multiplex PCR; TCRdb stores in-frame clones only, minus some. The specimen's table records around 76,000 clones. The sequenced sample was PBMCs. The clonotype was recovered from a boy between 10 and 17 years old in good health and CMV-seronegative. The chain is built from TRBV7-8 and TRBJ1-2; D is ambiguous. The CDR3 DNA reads TGTGCCAGCAGCTTATACGAGCAGCGTTGGGGCTACACCTTC. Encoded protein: CASSLYEQRWGYTF.